This TCR beta chain was found in a study of shared clonotypes between healthy human individuals. Study-wide results and limits: Large sequencing depth failed to make sorted-subset sequencing complete, rarefaction showed.

None of the donors, who were healthy HIV-negative adults, had recently had acute infections or vaccinations. Trimming left V 4 bases short and J 4 bases short, with 10 bases between. The CDR3 has 13 amino acids. Germline CDR1 is KGHSY and CDR2 is FQNENV. In replicate PCRs of sorted subsets, roughly 200 ng DNA, approximately 30,000 T cell genomes, was used. The table came from immunoSEQ multiplex PCR; TCRdb's copy has only in-frame clones and leaves some out. The data hold around 1.6 million clones, with around 98% observed a single time. Of note for this clone: Antigen unknown.

Sequenced material: naive CD4+ T cells sorted from blood. As to subset: CD45RA+ positively selected. The chain uses TRBV16 and TRBJ1-1; no firm D call. The clonotype originates from a man between 25 and 39 years old in good health. CDR3 in amino acids: CASSPRRGTEAFF. CDR3 nucleotide sequence: TGTGCCAGCAGCCCTCGACGTGGCACTGAAGCTTTCTTT. The complete variable domain, with remaining parts taken from reference TRBV16 and TRBJ1-1, reads GEEVAQTPKHLVRGEGQKAKLYCAPIKGHSYVFWYQQVLKNEFKFLISFQNENVFDETGMPKERFSAKCLPNSPCSLEIQATKLEDSAVYFCASSPRRGTEAFFGQGTRLTVV.